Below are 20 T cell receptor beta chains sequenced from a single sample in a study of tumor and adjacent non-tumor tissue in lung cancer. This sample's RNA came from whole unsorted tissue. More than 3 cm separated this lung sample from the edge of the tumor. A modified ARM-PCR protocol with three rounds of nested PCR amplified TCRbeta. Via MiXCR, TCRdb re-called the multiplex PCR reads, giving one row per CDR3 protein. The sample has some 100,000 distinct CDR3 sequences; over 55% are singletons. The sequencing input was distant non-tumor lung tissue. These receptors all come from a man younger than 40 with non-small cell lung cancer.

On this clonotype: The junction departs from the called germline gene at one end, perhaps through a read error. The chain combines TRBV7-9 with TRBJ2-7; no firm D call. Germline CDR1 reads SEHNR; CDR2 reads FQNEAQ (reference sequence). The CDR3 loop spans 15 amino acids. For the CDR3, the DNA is TGTGCCAACAGCTTAGTGGTTCAGGACTCCTACGAGCAGTACTTC. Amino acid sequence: CANSLVVQDSYEQYF. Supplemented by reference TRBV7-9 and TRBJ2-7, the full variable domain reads DTGVSQNPRHKITKRGQNVTFRCDPISEHNRLYWYRQTLGQGPEFLTYFQNEAQLEKSRLLSDRFSAERPKGSFSTLEIQRTEQGDSAMYLCANSLVVQDSYEQYFGPGTRLTVT.

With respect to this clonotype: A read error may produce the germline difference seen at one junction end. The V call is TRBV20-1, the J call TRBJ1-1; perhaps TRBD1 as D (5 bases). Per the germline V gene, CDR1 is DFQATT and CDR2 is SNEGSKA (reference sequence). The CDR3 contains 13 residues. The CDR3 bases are TGCAGTGCTACCACCGGGACTAACACTGAAGCCCTCTTT. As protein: CSATTGTNTEALF.

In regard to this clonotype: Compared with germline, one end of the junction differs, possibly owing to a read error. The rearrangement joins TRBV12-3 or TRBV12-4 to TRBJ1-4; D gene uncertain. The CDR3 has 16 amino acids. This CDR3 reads CASSLRPTEGNEELSF. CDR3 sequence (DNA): TGTGCCAGCAGTTTACGGCCAACGGAGGGTAATGAAGAACTGTCTTTT.

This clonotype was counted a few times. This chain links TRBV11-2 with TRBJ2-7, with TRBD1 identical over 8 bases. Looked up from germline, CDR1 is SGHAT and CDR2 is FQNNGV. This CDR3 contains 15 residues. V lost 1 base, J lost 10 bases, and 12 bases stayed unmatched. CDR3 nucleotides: TGTGCCAGCAGCTTAGTTGTGGACAGGGAGTACGTTCAGTACTTC. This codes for CASSLVVDREYVQYF.

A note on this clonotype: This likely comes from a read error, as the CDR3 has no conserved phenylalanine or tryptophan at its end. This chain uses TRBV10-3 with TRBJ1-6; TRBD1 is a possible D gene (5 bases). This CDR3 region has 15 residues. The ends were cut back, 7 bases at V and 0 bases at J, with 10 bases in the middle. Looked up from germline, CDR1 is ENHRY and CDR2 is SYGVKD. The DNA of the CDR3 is TGTGCCATCACCCCGGACACCTCCTATAATTCACCCCTCCACCTT. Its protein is CAITPDTSYNSPLHL.

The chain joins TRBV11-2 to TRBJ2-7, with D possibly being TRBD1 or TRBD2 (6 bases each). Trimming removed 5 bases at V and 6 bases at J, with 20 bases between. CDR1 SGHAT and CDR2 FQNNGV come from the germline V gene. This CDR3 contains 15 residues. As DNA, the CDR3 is TGTGCCAGCAGCCGGAGTGGGGGGCTACCGGCCGAGCAGTACTTC. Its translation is CASSRSGGLPAEQYF.

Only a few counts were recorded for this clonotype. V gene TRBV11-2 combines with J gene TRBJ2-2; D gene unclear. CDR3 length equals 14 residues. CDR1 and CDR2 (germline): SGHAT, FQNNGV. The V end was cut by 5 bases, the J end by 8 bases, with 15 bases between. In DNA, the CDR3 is TGTGCCAGCAGCCCCCACCGGCTCGGGGGGGAGCTGTTTTTT. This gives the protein CASSPHRLGGELFF.

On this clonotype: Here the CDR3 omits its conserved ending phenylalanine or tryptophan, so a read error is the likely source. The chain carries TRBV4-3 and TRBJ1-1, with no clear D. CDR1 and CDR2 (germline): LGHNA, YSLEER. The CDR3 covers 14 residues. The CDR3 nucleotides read TGCGCCAGCAAGCAAGACAAGTGGCTCACTGACGCTTTCCTT. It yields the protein CASKQDKWLTDAFL.

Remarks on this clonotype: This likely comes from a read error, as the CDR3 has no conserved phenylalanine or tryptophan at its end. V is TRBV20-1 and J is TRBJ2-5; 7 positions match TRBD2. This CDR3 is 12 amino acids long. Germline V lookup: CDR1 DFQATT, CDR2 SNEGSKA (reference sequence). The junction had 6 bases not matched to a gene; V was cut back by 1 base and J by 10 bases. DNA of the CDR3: TGCAGTGCTAGAGTCGGGGGGAAGATCCAGTACCTC. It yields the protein CSARVGGKIQYL.

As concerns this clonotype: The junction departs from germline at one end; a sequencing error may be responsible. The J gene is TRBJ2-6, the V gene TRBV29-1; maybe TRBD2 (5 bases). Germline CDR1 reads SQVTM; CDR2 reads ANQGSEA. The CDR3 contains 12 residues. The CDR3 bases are TGTAGCGTTGAGACTGGGGCCAACGTCCTGACTTTC. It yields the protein CSVETGANVLTF.

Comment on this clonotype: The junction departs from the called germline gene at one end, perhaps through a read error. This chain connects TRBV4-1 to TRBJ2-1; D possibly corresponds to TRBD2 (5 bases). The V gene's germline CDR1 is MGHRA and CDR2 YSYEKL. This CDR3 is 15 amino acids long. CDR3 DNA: TGTGCCAGCAGCCAAGGTTCCAGGACGGGGAATGAGCGGTTCTTC. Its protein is CASSQGSRTGNERFF.

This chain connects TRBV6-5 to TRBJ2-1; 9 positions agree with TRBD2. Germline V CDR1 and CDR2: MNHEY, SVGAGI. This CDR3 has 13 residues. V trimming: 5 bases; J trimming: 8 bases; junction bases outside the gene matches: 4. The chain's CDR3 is CASSRWTSDEQFF. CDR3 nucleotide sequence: TGTGCCAGCAGTCGATGGACTAGCGATGAGCAGTTCTTC.

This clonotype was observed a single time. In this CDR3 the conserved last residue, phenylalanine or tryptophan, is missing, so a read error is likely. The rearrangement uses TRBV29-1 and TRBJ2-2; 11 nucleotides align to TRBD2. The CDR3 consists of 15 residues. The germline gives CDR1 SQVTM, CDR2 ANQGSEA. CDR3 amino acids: CSVETSGRKTGELFL. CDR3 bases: TGCAGTGTTGAAACTAGCGGGAGAAAAACCGGGGAACTGTTTCTT.

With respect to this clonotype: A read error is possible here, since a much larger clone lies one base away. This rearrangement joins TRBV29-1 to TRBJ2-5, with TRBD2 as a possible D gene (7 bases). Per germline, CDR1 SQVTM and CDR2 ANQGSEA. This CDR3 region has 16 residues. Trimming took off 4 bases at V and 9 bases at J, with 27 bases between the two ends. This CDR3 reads CSVGPDRLGGFLAQYF. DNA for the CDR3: TGCAGCGTTGGGCCAGACAGGCTCGGGGGGTTTCTGGCCCAGTACTTC.

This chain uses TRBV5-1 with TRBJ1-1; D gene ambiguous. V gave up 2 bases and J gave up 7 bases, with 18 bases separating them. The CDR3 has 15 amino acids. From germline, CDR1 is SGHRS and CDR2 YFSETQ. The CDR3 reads CASSFVGRGSIEAFF. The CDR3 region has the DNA TGCGCCAGCAGCTTTGTAGGGCGTGGTAGCATTGAAGCTTTCTTT.

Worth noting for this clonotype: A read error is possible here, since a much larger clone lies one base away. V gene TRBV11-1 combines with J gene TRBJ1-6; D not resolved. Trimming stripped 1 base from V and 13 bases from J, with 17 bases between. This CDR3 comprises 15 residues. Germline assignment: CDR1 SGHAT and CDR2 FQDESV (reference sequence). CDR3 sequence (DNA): TGTGCCAGCAGCTTAGATGCAGTCCCGGAGAATCCCCTCCACTTT. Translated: CASSLDAVPENPLHF.

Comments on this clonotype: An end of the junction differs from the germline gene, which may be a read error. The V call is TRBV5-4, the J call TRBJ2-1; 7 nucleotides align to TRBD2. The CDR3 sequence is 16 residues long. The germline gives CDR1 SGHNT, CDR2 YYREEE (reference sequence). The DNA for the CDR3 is TGTGCCGGCAGCTCGAGACTAGCTGGGAAAGTCAATGAGCACTTCTTC. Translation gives CAGSSRLAGKVNEHFF.

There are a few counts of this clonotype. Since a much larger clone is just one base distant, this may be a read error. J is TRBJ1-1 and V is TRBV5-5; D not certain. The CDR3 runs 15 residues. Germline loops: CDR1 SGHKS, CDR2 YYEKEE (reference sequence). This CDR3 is CASILATASDTEAFF. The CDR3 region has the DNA TGTGCCAGCATCTTGGCTACAGCCTCGGACACTGAAGCTTTCTTT.

In DNA form, the CDR3 reads TGTGCCAGCAGCCCACTAGCGAATCATGGAGAGACCCAGTACTTC. It specifies CASSPLANHGETQYF. The rearrangement links TRBV11-2 to TRBJ2-5; 7 nucleotides agree with TRBD2. There are 15 residues in the CDR3. The germline V gene has CDR1 SGHAT and CDR2 FQNNGV. V lost 5 bases and J lost 4; bases outside the gene matches: 10.

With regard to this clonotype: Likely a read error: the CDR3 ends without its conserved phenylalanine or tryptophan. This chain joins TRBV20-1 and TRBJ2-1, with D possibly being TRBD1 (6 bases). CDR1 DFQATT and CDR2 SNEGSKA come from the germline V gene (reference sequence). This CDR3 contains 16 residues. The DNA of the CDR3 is TGCAGTACTAGAGTCCAAGGGGGTAGTAAACACAATGAGCAGTTCCTC. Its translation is CSTRVQGGSKHNEQFL.